Given below is one T cell receptor beta chain in context. The source of the sample is a study of blood T cell repertoires in COVID-19. Overall study: Researchers got acute and convalescent COVID-19 samples from the United States, Italy and Spain.

Researchers sorted participants into cohorts using their self-reported clinical history. Resolution of symptoms, clearance, or two negative PCRs was present in recovered Cohort 3 donors. The CDR3 is made up of 13 amino acids. Trimming removed 0 bases at V and 5 bases at J, with 7 bases between. As originally analysed: Estimated nucleated cell counts came from reference gene primer amplification. Clones were read by immunoSEQ multiplex PCR, and TCRdb kept only the in-frame ones, dropping some. That table furnishes V, J and clone size, whereas the DNA furnished D and trimming. The data contain fewer than 350,000 clones, roughly nine tenths of them singletons.

The rearrangement links TRBV12-3 or TRBV12-4 to TRBJ1-1; D not certain. The sequenced sample consisted of PBMCs or T cells enriched from blood (not recorded which). The TCR comes from a woman aged 40-49 years who had recovered from COVID-19. The CDR3 DNA is TGTGCCAGCAGTTTAGCGCCAACTACTGAAGCTTTCTTT. Protein sequence: CASSLAPTTEAFF.